This passage covers 28 T cell receptor beta chains from one sample sequenced in a study of OX40 agonist ivuxolimab in advanced cancers. Profiled with immunoSEQ multiplex PCR; TCRdb holds only in-frame clones, not every one. The sample yields nearly 20,000 clones, about nine tenths seen once. The source material was CD4+ or CD8+ T cells sorted from blood, sampled in a trial of the OX40 agonist ivuxolimab. All receptors come from an adult with an advanced solid tumor such as melanoma, head and neck, liver or kidney cancer.

The gene calls are TRBV7-2 and TRBJ1-3; D gene uncertain. Trimming shortened V by 4 bases and J by 5 bases, and 6 bases separated the two germline ends. The CDR3 runs 12 residues. Germline V gives CDR1 SGHTA, CDR2 FQGNSA. The CDR3 region is CASSSTRNTIYF. CDR3 in DNA: TGTGCCAGCAGCTCCACCCGAAACACCATATATTTT.

The chain joins TRBV2 to TRBJ2-7; the D gene could be TRBD1 or TRBD2 (6 bases each). The germline V gene encodes CDR1 SNHLY and CDR2 FYNNEI. CDR3 size: 14 residues. The V gene lost 6 bases and the J gene lost 6 bases, with 18 bases spanning the gap. In nucleotides, the CDR3 is TGTGCCAGCAGCGATTTGGGACACGGGAGCGAGCAGTACTTC. Protein product: CASSDLGHGSEQYF.

The chain recombines TRBV7-2 with TRBJ2-1; TRBD1 agrees at 7 bases. This CDR3 spans 16 amino acids. Germline V gene sequence: CDR1 SGHTA, CDR2 FQGNSA. V lost 3 bases to trimming and J lost 2 bases; unmatched junction nucleotides: 7. In DNA, the CDR3 is TGTGCCAGCAGCTTCCGGCACAGGGGAGCCTACAATGAGCAGTTCTTC. Translating it yields CASSFRHRGAYNEQFF.

The rearrangement joins TRBV5-4 to TRBJ2-1, with 11 bases that match TRBD2. CDR1 and CDR2 from the germline V gene are SGHNT and YYREEE (reference sequence). The J segment lost 10 bases and the V segment lost 0 bases, leaving 6 bases of the junction unmatched. The CDR3 covers 15 residues. The DNA for the CDR3 is TGTGCCAGCAGCTTGGCCTTAGCGGGGGGGCGGGAGCAGTTCTTC. Its protein product is CASSLALAGGREQFF. Combining the CDR3 with reference TRBV5-4 and TRBJ2-1 gives the whole variable domain ETGVTQSPTHLIKTRGQQVTLRCSSQSGHNTVSWYQQALGQGPQFIFQYYREEENGRGNFPPRFSGLQFPNYSSELNVNALELDDSALYLCASSLALAGGREQFFGPGTRLTVL.

This chain connects TRBV6-6 to TRBJ1-5; D may be TRBD1 (6 bases). The V gene lost 6 bases and the J gene lost 8 bases, with 11 bases spanning the gap. In germline, CDR1 is MNHNY, CDR2 SVGAGI (reference sequence). The CDR3 spans 12 residues. The CDR3 bases are TGTGCCAGCAGAAACGGGGACAAGCCCCAGCATTTT. It translates to CASRNGDKPQHF.

V gene TRBV7-2 combines with J gene TRBJ2-7, with unresolved D. There are 13 residues in the CDR3. The V end lost 1 base, the J end lost 4 bases, and 8 bases lay between the germline ends. Germline V CDR1 and CDR2: SGHTA, FQGNSA. The CDR3 reads CASSLEAEYEQYF. The CDR3 nucleotides read TGTGCCAGCAGCTTAGAAGCCGAATACGAGCAGTACTTC.

This clone was seen only a few times. The chain recombines TRBV25-1 with TRBJ2-5, with D possibly called TRBD1 or TRBD2 (5 bases each). V was pared by 6 bases and J by 4 bases, with 21 bases between. Germline values: CDR1 MGHDK, CDR2 SYGVNS. The CDR3 extends over 16 amino acids. In nucleotides, the CDR3 is TGTGCCAGCAGCCCTCGTCAGGTCGAGGGGCGAGAGACCCAGTACTTC. Translation: CASSPRQVEGRETQYF.

The rearrangement links TRBV5-6 to TRBJ2-1, with TRBD1 matching 10 bases. CDR1 is SGHDT, CDR2 YYEEEE, per germline. The CDR3 runs to 16 residues. The J segment lost 1 base and the V segment lost 4 bases, leaving 5 bases of the junction unmatched. In nucleotides, the CDR3 is TGTGCCAGCAGCCCCCGGGACAGGGGTTCCTACAATGAGCAGTTCTTC. Translating gives CASSPRDRGSYNEQFF. The full variable domain, with the rest looked up from reference TRBV5-6 and TRBJ2-1, is DAGVTQSPTHLIKTRGQQVTLRCSPKSGHDTVSWYQQALGQGPQFIFQYYEEEERQRGNFPDRFSGHQFPNYSSELNVNALLLGDSALYLCASSPRDRGSYNEQFFGPGTRLTVL.

The chain employs TRBV7-2 and TRBJ1-1; D remains ambiguous. The CDR3 has 12 residues. In germline, CDR1 is SGHTA, CDR2 FQGNSA. Trimming shortened V by 5 bases and J by 6 bases, and 10 bases separated the two germline ends. The DNA for the CDR3 is TGTGCCAGCAGCCTAAATAGCGCTGAAGCTTTCTTT. It translates to CASSLNSAEAFF.

The V call is TRBV29-1, the J call TRBJ2-3; D gene ambiguous. Germline V gene lookup returns CDR1 SQVTM and CDR2 ANQGSEA. CDR3 length: 12 amino acids. V lost 1 base and J lost 6, with 8 bases in between. CDR3 region: CSVEVGWDTQYF. The CDR3 region has the DNA TGCAGCGTTGAAGTGGGATGGGATACGCAGTATTTT.

V gene TRBV2 combines with J gene TRBJ2-3; 10 nucleotides match TRBD2. V lost 7 bases and J lost 4; bases outside the gene matches: 5. CDR1 and CDR2 from the germline V gene are SNHLY and FYNNEI. This CDR3 region has 14 residues. This CDR3 is CASKKRGGADTQYF. CDR3 coding DNA: TGTGCCAGCAAGAAGCGGGGGGGCGCAGATACGCAGTATTTT.

V is TRBV5-1 and J is TRBJ2-3; 10 nucleotides align to TRBD2. Per the germline V gene, CDR1 is SGHRS and CDR2 is YFSETQ. The CDR3 spans 15 residues. V gave up 4 bases and J gave up 4 bases; unmatched junction bases: 6. The CDR3 DNA reads TGCGCCAGCAGCCTCGGGAGCGGGGGGGCAGATACGCAGTATTTT. Translating gives CASSLGSGGADTQYF.

The rearrangement joins TRBV5-4 to TRBJ2-7, with 10 bases that match TRBD1. CDR3 length: 15 amino acids. Germline values: CDR1 SGHNT, CDR2 YYREEE (reference sequence). V lost 4 bases to trimming and J lost 3 bases; unmatched junction nucleotides: 7. The CDR3 spells CASSQGTGEIYEQYF. The CDR3 DNA sequence: TGTGCCAGCAGCCAAGGGACAGGGGAGATCTACGAGCAGTACTTC.

This sequence joins TRBV9 and TRBJ2-5; D is perhaps TRBD1 (6 bases). The closer fit of TRBJ2-7 to the DNA end suggests the J call may be wrong. This CDR3 comprises 14 residues. The germline gives CDR1 SGDLS, CDR2 YYNGEE. CDR3 loop: CASSSQGPESEQYF. CDR3 sequence (DNA): TGTGCCAGCAGCTCACAGGGACCGGAAAGCGAGCAGTACTTC.

J is TRBJ2-2 and V is TRBV5-1; tentatively, D is TRBD2 (6 bases). V gave up 5 bases and J gave up 3 bases, with 11 bases separating them. Germline CDR1 is SGHRS and CDR2 is YFSETQ. The CDR3 is 14 residues long. CDR3 loop: CASRPSEYTGELFF. In nucleotides, the CDR3 is TGCGCCAGCAGACCTAGCGAGTACACCGGGGAGCTGTTTTTT.

CDR3 in DNA: TGCGCCAGTAACGAACCCCAGGGTAAGGCGCAGTATTTT. Translated: CASNEPQGKAQYF. The V call is TRBV5-1, the J call TRBJ2-3, with D perhaps matching TRBD1 (5 bases). The CDR3 extends over 13 amino acids. With 8 bases removed from V and 10 bases from J, the gap between germline ends came to 20 bases. Germline loops: CDR1 SGHRS, CDR2 YFSETQ.

The chain uses TRBV9 and TRBJ2-5, with TRBD2 identical over 7 bases. The assigned J gene may be wrong: the sequence end matches TRBJ2-7 better. Germline V gene sequence: CDR1 SGDLS, CDR2 YYNGEE. The CDR3 has 15 amino acids. The CDR3 nucleotides read TGTGCCAGCAGCGGAAGTCAGACTAGCCCCTACGAGCAGTACTTC. This translates into CASSGSQTSPYEQYF.

V gene TRBV15 combines with J gene TRBJ2-3; possible D gene TRBD1, 6 bases. The CDR3 loop spans 12 amino acids. Germline loops: CDR1 LNHNV, CDR2 YYDKDF (reference sequence). The V gene lost 7 bases and the J gene lost 8 bases, with 13 bases spanning the gap. The CDR3 DNA reads as TGTGCCACCAAAGGGGGTGGACCTACGCAGTATTTT. Translated: CATKGGGPTQYF.

The chain uses TRBV14 and TRBJ2-5, with D maybe TRBD2 (5 bases). The tail of the sequence fits TRBJ2-7 better, so the J call may be wrong. The CDR3 consists of 17 residues. Germline V lookup: CDR1 SGHDN, CDR2 FVKESK. CDR3 residues: CASSQGFTGILPGEQYF. The CDR3 coding sequence is TGTGCCAGCAGCCAGGGATTCACGGGAATCCTACCGGGCGAGCAGTACTTC.

The V and J genes are TRBV29-1 and TRBJ2-1; unclear D gene. The CDR3 sequence is 11 residues long. Germline V gene data show CDR1 as SQVTM and CDR2 as ANQGSEA. V dropped 1 base and J dropped 9 bases, with 7 bases sitting between them. The CDR3 DNA reads TGCAGCGTTGAAGGGACGGGTGAGCAGTTCTTC. Translating it yields CSVEGTGEQFF.

This sequence joins TRBV7-9 and TRBJ2-3; TRBD2 matches 14 bases. This CDR3 contains 16 residues. The ends lost 5 bases at V and 5 bases at J; junction bases unmatched: 6. The germline CDR1 and CDR2 sequences are SEHNR and FQNEAQ (reference sequence). CDR3 coding DNA: TGTGCCAGCAGCCGACTAGCGGGGGGGCGTCTAGATACGCAGTATTTT. Amino acids: CASSRLAGGRLDTQYF.

The rearrangement uses TRBV7-2 and TRBJ2-7; TRBD1 matches at 12 bases. V gave up 4 bases and J gave up 4 bases; unmatched junction bases: 2. CDR1 and CDR2 from the germline V gene are SGHTA and FQGNSA. The CDR3 spans 14 residues. The CDR3 protein is CASSWDRGRYEQYF. As DNA, the CDR3 is TGTGCCAGCAGCTGGGACAGGGGGCGATACGAGCAGTACTTC.

The chain joins TRBV29-1 to TRBJ1-1, with 8 positions matching TRBD1. V lost 7 bases and J lost 0; bases outside the gene matches: 7. There are 14 residues in the CDR3. CDR1 is SQVTM, CDR2 ANQGSEA, per germline. The CDR3 DNA is TGCAGCGCCAAGCGACAGGGGATGAACACTGAAGCTTTCTTT. Its protein product is CSAKRQGMNTEAFF.

The chain has TRBV27 and TRBJ1-4; 7 bases align to TRBD1. In germline, CDR1 is MNHEY, CDR2 SMNVEV (reference sequence). V was pared by 2 bases and J by 4 bases, with 10 bases of the junction left unmatched. The CDR3 runs 17 residues. The CDR3 reads CASSLRDAGQRNEKLFF. In DNA form, the CDR3 reads TGTGCCAGCAGTTTAAGGGACGCGGGACAGCGTAATGAAAAACTGTTTTTT.

V gene TRBV7-3 combines with J gene TRBJ2-2; 7 nucleotides align to TRBD2. V shed 5 bases, J shed 4 bases, and the junction held 4 bases outside the gene matches. There are 14 residues in the CDR3. Germline V gives CDR1 SGHTA, CDR2 FQGTGA. CDR3 region: CASSPIAGTGELFF. The CDR3 nucleotides are TGTGCCAGCAGCCCAATAGCGGGCACCGGGGAGCTGTTTTTT.

This clone was counted only a few times. J is TRBJ1-2 and V is TRBV7-9; D possibly corresponds to TRBD1 (5 bases). CDR1 is SEHNR and CDR2 is FQNEAQ in the germline V gene (reference sequence). With 4 bases removed from V and 8 bases from J, the gap between germline ends came to 17 bases. The CDR3 consists of 14 residues. The CDR3 region has the DNA TGTGCCAGCAGCTCTCTGGGAGGGACGGGCGGCTACACCTTC. As protein: CASSSLGGTGGYTF.

The chain recombines TRBV5-1 with TRBJ2-6; D call uncertain. The germline V gene encodes CDR1 SGHRS and CDR2 YFSETQ. V was cut by 2 bases and J by 1 base, with 1 base left in between. CDR3 length equals 13 residues. The CDR3 loop reads CASSLSGANVLTF. In DNA form, the CDR3 reads TGCGCCAGCAGCTTATCTGGGGCCAACGTCCTGACTTTC.

This clone was detected once. This sequence joins TRBV5-6 and TRBJ2-1; 7 bases map to TRBD2. The germline V gene encodes CDR1 SGHDT and CDR2 YYEEEE. This CDR3 is built from 15 residues. The ends lost 0 bases at V and 3 bases at J; junction bases unmatched: 3. Here the CDR3 reads CASSLGLADYNEQFF. The CDR3 nucleotides read TGTGCCAGCAGCTTGGGACTAGCTGACTACAATGAGCAGTTCTTC.